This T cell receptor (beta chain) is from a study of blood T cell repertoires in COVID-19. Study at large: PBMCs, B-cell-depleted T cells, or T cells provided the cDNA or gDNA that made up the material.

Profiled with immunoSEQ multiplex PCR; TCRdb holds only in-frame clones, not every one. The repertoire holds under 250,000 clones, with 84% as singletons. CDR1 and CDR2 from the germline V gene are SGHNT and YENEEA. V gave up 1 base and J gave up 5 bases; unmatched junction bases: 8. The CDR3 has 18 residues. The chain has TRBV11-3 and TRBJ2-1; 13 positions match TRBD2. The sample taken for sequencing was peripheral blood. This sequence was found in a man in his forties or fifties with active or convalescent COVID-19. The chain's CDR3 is CASSLGRTSGGRNNEQFF. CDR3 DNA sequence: TGTGCCAGCAGCTTAGGGAGGACTAGCGGGGGACGAAACAATGAGCAGTTCTTC.